This T cell receptor beta chain was identified during a study of blood T cell repertoires in COVID-19. The wider study: The origin of the acute and convalescent COVID-19 samples was the United States, Italy and Spain. PBMCs, B-cell-depleted T cells, or T cells were the source of the cDNA or gDNA that made up the material.

Per the germline V gene, CDR1 is SGHTA and CDR2 is FQGTGA. Germline trimming cut 3 bases from V and 6 bases from J; bases unmatched to any gene: 5. This CDR3 comprises 15 residues. In the original processing: Reference gene primer amplification in the assay estimated nucleated cell counts. The protocol was immunoSEQ multiplex PCR, while the TCRdb copy is restricted to in-frame clones and leaves out a portion. That table gives V, J and clone size, and the DNA gave D and trimming. Among 100,000 or so clones listed, roughly nine tenths were seen once. The chain joins TRBV7-3 to TRBJ2-3, with 11 positions matching TRBD2. Sequencing used peripheral blood. The sequence came from a woman of 80 years or more with acute or convalescent COVID-19. CDR3 loop: CASSLFSGGADTQYF. CDR3 DNA sequence: TGTGCCAGCAGCTTGTTTAGCGGGGGGGCGGATACGCAGTATTTT.